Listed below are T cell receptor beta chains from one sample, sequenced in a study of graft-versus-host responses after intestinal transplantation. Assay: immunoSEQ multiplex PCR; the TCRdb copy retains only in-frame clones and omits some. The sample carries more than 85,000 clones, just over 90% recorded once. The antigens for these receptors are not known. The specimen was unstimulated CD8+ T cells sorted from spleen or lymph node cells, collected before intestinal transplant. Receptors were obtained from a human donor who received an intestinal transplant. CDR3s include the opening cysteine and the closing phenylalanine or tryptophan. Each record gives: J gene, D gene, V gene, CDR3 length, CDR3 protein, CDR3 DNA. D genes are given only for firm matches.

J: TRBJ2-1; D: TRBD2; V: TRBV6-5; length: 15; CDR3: CASAQGGLAAEKQFF; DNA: TGTGCCAGCGCACAGGGGGGACTAGCGGCTGAGAAGCAGTTCTTC
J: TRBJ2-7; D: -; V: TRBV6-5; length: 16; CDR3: CASSYSIPRAYYEQYF; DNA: TGTGCCAGCAGTTACTCGATCCCCAGGGCCTACTACGAGCAGTACTTC
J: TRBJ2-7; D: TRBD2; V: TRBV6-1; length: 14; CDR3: CASSERGGIHEQYF; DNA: TGTGCCAGCAGTGAACGGGGAGGGATCCACGAGCAGTACTTC
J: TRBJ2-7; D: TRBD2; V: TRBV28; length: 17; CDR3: CASSLGTSGVSSYEQYF; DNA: TGTGCCAGCAGTCTCGGGACTAGCGGGGTTAGCTCCTACGAGCAGTACTTC
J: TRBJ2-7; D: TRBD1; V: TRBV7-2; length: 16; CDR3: CASSSPDRGAPSEQYF; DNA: TGTGCCAGCAGCTCCCCGGACAGGGGTGCCCCCTCCGAGCAGTACTTC
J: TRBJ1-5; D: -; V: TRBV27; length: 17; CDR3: CASSLRSLGYSNQPQHF; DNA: TGTGCCAGCAGTTTAAGGTCTTTGGGGTATAGCAATCAGCCCCAGCATTTT
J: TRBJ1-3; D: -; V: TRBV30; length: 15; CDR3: CAWRVWANSGNTIYF; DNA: TGTGCCTGGAGAGTGTGGGCAAACTCTGGAAACACCATATATTTT
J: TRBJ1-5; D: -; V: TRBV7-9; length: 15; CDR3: CASSWGPTAGQPQHF; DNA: TGTGCCAGCAGCTGGGGCCCCACGGCGGGCCAGCCCCAGCATTTT
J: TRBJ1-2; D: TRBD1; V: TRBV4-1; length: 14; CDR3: CASSQGQGAYGYTF; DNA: TGCGCCAGCAGCCAGGGACAGGGAGCCTATGGCTACACCTTC
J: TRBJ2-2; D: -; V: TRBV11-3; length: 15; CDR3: CASSSGTLGAGELFF; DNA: TGTGCCAGCAGCTCAGGGACTCTCGGAGCCGGGGAGCTGTTTTTT
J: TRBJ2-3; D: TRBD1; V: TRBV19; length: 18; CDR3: CASRDRVPRLESTDTQYF; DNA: TGTGCCAGTCGGGACAGGGTTCCAAGACTGGAAAGCACAGATACGCAGTATTTT
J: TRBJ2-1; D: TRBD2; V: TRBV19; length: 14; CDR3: CASSGLAVWDEQFF; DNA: TGTGCCAGTAGTGGTCTAGCGGTGTGGGATGAGCAGTTCTTC
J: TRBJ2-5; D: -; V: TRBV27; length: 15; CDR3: CASSPSFGPLETQYF; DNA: TGTGCCAGCAGTCCTTCATTTGGTCCTCTGGAGACCCAGTACTTC